The clone carrying this TCR beta chain was counted between two and nine times. This entry is derived from a study of early T cells in non-severe SARS-CoV-2 infection. V was cut by 2 bases and J by 4 bases, with 8 bases left in between. This CDR3 contains 13 residues. From germline, CDR1 is SSHAT and CDR2 FNYEAQ (reference sequence). A single record per CDR3 protein comes from TCRdb applying MiXCR to the 5' RACE reads. This sample yields some 80,000 distinct CDR3 sequences, of which roughly 4.7% are seen a single time; about 7% belongs to the top ten. The chain recombines TRBV7-7 with TRBJ1-1; D gene uncertain. Sequencing used whole blood, obtained at baseline. The clonotype originates from an adult who was a healthcare worker with PCR-confirmed SARS-CoV-2 infection or an uninfected control (not recorded which). CDR3 in amino acids: CASSLTLATEAFF. CDR3 nucleotides: TGTGCCAGCAGCTTAACCCTGGCCACTGAAGCTTTCTTT. Full variable domain (outside the CDR3, taken from reference TRBV7-7 and TRBJ1-1): GAGVSQSPRYKVTKRGQDVTLRCDPISSHATLYWYQQALGQGPEFLTYFNYEAQPDKSGLPSDRFSAERPEGSISTLTIQRTEQRDSAMYRCASSLTLATEAFFGQGTRLTVV.